This T cell receptor (beta chain) was documented in a study of CD8+CD57+ T cells in acquired aplastic anemia. TCR beta VDJ and CDR3 profiles were obtained from a genomic DNA template. Via MiXCR, TCRdb re-called the reads, giving one row per CDR3 protein. The sample lists 200,000 to 300,000 distinct CDR3 sequences, less than 85% occurring once. Germline-derived CDR1 and CDR2 are SGHTA and FQGTGA. The CDR3 is made up of 14 amino acids. Individuals selected for sequencing had exhibited CD8+CD57+ cell expansion on flow cytometry. As for this clonotype: Relative to the germline gene, one junction end is altered; a read error may explain this.

The specimen sequenced was sorted CD4+, CD8+, or CD8+CD57+ T cells (not recorded which) from PBMCs. The TCR comes from a human donor with aplastic anemia. The V gene is TRBV7-3, the J gene TRBJ2-5, with TRBD2 matching over 9 bases. The CDR3 nucleotides are TGTGCCAGCAGCCAATTCGCGGGAGGGAGGAATGAGCAGTTC. As protein: CASSQFAGGRNEQF.